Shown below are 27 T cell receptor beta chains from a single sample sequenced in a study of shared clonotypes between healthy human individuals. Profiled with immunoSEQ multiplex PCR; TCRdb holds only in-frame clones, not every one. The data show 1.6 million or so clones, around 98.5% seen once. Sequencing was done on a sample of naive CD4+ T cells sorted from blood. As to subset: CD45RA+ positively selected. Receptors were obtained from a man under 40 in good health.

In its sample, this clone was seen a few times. CDR3 in DNA: TGTGCCAGCAGCCCCTTAGCGGGAGCCTCCTACGAGCAGTACTTC. Translation gives CASSPLAGASYEQYF. The chain has TRBV7-9 and TRBJ2-7, with TRBD2 identical over 9 bases. V lost 5 bases to trimming and J lost 0 bases; unmatched junction nucleotides: 5. This CDR3 region has 15 residues. Germline lookup yields CDR1 SEHNR and CDR2 FQNEAQ (reference sequence).

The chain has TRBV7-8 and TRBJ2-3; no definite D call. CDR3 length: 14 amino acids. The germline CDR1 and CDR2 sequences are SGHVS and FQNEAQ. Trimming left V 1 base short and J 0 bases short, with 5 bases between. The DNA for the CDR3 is TGTGCCAGCAGCTTAGGGAGTAGCACAGATACGCAGTATTTT. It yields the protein CASSLGSSTDTQYF. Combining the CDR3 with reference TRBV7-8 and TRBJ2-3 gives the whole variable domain GAGVSQSPRYKVAKRGQDVALRCDPISGHVSLFWYQQALGQGPEFLTYFQNEAQLDKSGLPSDRFFAERPEGSVSTLKIQRTQQEDSAVYLCASSLGSSTDTQYFGPGTRLTVL.

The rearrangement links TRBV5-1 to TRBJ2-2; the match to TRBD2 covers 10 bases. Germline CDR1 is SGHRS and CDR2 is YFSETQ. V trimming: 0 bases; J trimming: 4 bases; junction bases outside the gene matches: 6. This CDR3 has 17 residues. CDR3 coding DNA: TGCGCCAGCAGCTTGGACCCGACTAGCGGGCGCACCGGGGAGCTGTTTTTT. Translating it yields CASSLDPTSGRTGELFF.

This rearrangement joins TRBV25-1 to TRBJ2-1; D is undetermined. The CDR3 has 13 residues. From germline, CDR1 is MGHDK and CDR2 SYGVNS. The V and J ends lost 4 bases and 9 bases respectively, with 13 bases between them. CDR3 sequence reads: CASSGARAAEQFF. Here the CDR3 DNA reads TGTGCCAGCAGTGGGGCCCGGGCGGCTGAGCAGTTCTTC. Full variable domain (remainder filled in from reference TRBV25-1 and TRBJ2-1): EADIYQTPRYLVIGTGKKITLECSQTMGHDKMYWYQQDPGMELHLIHYSYGVNSTEKGDLSSESTVSRIRTEHFPLTLESARPSHTSQYLCASSGARAAEQFFGPGTRLTVL.

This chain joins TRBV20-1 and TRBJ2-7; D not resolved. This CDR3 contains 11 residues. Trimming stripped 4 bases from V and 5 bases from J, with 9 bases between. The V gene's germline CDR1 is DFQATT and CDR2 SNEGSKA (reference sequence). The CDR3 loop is CSAIRVHEQYF. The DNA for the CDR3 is TGCAGTGCTATTCGGGTTCACGAGCAGTACTTC.

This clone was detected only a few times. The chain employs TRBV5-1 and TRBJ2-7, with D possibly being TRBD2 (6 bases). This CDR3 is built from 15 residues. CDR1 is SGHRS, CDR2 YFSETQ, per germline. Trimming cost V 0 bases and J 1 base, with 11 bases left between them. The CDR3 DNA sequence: TGCGCCAGCAGCTTGGGACTAGAAGTTTCCTACGAGCAGTACTTC. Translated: CASSLGLEVSYEQYF.

The CDR3 is CASSALLAGGENIQYF. The DNA of the CDR3 is TGTGCCAGCAGCGCATTACTAGCGGGAGGGGAAAACATTCAGTACTTC. The chain couples TRBV7-2 to TRBJ2-4; 13 bases fit TRBD2. This CDR3 region has 16 residues. CDR1 and CDR2 (germline): SGHTA, FQGNSA. J was trimmed by 5 bases and V by 5 bases; bases with no gene match: 6.

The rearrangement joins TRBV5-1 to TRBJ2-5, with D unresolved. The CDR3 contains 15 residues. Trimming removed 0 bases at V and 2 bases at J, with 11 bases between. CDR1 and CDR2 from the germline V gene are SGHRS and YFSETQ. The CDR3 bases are TGCGCCAGCAGCTTGGGTGCTCGGCAGCAAGAGACCCAGTACTTC. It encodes CASSLGARQQETQYF.

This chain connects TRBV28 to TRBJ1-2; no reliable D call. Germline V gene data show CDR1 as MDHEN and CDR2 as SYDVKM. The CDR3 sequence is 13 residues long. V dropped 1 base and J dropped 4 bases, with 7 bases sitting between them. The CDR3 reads CASSLSSSYGYTF. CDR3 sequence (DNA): TGTGCCAGCAGTTTATCGTCTTCCTATGGCTACACCTTC.

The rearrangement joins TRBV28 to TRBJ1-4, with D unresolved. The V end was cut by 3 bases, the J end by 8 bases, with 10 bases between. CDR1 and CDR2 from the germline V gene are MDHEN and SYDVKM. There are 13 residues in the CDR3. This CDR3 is CASSFQIKEKLFF. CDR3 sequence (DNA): TGTGCCAGCAGTTTTCAGATTAAGGAAAAACTGTTTTTT. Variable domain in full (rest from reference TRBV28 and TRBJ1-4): DVKVTQSSRYLVKRTGEKVFLECVQDMDHENMFWYRQDPGLGLRLIYFSYDVKMKEKGDIPEGYSVSREKKERFSLILESASTNQTSMYLCASSFQIKEKLFFGSGTQLSVL.

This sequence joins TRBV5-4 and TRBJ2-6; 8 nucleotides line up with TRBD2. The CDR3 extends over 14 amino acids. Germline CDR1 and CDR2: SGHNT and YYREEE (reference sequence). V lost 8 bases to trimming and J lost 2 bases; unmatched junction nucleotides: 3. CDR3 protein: CASRREAGANVLTF. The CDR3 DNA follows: TGTGCCAGTAGGCGGGAGGCTGGGGCCAACGTCCTGACTTTC. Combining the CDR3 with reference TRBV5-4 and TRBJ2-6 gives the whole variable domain ETGVTQSPTHLIKTRGQQVTLRCSSQSGHNTVSWYQQALGQGPQFIFQYYREEENGRGNFPPRFSGLQFPNYSSELNVNALELDDSALYLCASRREAGANVLTFGAGSRLTVL.

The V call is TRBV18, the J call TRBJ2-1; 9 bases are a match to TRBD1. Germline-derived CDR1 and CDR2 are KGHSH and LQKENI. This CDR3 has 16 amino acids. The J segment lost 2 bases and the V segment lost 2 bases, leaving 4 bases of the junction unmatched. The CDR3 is CASSPAGQGPYNEQFF. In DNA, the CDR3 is TGTGCCAGCTCACCAGCGGGACAGGGACCCTACAATGAGCAGTTCTTC.

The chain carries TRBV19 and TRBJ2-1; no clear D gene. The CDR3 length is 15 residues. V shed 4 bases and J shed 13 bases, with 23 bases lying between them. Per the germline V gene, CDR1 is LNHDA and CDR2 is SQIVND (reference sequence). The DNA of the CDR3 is TGTGCCAGTAGTACGGCTAACCCCCGCAATGTTCGACAGTTCTTC. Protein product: CASSTANPRNVRQFF.

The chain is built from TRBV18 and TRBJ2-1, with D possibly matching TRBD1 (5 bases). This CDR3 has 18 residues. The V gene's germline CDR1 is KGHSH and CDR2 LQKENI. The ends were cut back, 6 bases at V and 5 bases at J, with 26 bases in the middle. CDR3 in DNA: TGTGCCAGCTCGCTTTCCGCCGCGGCAGGGCCTTTCCACAATGAGCAGTTCTTC. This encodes CASSLSAAAGPFHNEQFF.

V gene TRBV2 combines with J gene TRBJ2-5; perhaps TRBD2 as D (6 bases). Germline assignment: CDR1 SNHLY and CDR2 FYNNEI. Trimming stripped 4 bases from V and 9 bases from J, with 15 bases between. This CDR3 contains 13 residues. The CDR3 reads CASSVERVGAQYF. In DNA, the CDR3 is TGTGCCAGCAGTGTCGAGCGGGTCGGGGCCCAGTACTTC.

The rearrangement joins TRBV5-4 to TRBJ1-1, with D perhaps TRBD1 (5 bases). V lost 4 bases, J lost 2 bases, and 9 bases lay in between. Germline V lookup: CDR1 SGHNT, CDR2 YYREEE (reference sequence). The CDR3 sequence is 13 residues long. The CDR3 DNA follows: TGTGCCAGCAGCCGGGGGTACAACACTGAAGCTTTCTTT. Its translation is CASSRGYNTEAFF.

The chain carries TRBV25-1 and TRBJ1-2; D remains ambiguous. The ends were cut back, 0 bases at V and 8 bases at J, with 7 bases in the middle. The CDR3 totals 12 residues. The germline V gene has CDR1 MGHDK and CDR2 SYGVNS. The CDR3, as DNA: TGTGCCAGCAGTGAATACCCGAGCGGCTACACCTTC. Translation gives CASSEYPSGYTF.

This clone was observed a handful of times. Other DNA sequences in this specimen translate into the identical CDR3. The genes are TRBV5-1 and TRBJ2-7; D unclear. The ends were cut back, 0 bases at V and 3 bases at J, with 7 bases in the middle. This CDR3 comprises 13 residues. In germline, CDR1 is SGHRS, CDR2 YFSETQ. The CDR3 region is CASSLGQSYEQYF. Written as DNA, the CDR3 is TGCGCCAGCAGCTTGGGCCAGAGCTACGAGCAGTACTTC.

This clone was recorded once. The CDR3 spells CASSALAGAAEQYF. The CDR3 coding sequence is TGTGCCAGCAGTGCCCTAGCGGGAGCTGCCGAGCAGTACTTC. J is TRBJ2-7 and V is TRBV2; 10 bases are shared with TRBD2. This CDR3 region has 14 residues. Germline values: CDR1 SNHLY, CDR2 FYNNEI. V dropped 4 bases and J dropped 6; count of bases not matched to a gene: 6.

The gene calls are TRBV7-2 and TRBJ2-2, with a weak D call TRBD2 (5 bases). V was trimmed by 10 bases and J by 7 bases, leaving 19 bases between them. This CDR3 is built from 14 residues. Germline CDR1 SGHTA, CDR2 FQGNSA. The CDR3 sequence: CATKTGTRFGELFF. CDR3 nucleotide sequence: TGTGCCACCAAGACGGGAACTCGGTTCGGGGAGCTGTTTTTT.

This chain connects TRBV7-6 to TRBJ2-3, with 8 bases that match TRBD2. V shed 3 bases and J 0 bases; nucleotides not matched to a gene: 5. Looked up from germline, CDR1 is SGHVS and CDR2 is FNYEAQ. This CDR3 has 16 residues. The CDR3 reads CASSFLLAGSTDTQYF. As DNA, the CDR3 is TGTGCCAGCAGCTTCCTTTTAGCGGGGAGCACAGATACGCAGTATTTT.

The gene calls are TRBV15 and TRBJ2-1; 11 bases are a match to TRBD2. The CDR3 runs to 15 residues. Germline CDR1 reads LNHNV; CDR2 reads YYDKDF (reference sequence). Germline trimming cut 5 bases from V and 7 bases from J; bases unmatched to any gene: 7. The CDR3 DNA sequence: TGTGCCACCAGCTTCGGTAGCGGGAGGGATAATGAGCAGTTCTTC. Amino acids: CATSFGSGRDNEQFF.

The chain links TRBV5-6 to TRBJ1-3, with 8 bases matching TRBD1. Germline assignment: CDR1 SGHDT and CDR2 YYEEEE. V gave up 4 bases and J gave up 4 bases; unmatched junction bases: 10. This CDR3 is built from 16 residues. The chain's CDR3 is CASSPTGVTSGNTIYF. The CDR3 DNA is TGTGCCAGCAGCCCGACAGGGGTCACGTCGGGAAACACCATATATTTT.

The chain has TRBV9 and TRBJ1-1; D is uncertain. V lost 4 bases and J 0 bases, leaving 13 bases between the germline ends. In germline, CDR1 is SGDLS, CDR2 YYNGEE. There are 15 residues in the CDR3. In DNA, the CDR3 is TGTGCCAGCAGCCAGCTGGCACAGATGAACACTGAAGCTTTCTTT. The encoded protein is CASSQLAQMNTEAFF.

DNA of the CDR3: TGTGCCTCCCGGCGGAAGGGGCAGTACTTC. Translation: CASRRKGQYF. The V and J genes are TRBV21-1 and TRBJ2-7. TRBV21-1 is given as a pseudogene. The CDR3 sequence is 10 residues long.

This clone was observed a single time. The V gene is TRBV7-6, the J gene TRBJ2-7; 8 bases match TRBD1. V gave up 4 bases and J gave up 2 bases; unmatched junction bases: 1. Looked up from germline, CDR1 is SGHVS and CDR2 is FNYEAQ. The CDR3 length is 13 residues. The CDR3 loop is CASSWGQAYEQYF. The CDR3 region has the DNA TGTGCCAGCAGCTGGGGACAGGCCTACGAGCAGTACTTC.

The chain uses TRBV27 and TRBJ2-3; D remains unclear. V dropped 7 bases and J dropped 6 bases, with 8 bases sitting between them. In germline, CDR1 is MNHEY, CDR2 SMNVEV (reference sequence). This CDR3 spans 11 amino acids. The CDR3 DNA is TGTGCCAGCACCGCCTTGGATACGCAGTATTTT. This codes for CASTALDTQYF.